The present T cell receptor (beta chain) was sequenced within a study of T cells after yellow fever vaccination. Broader study findings: Most primary-vaccination clones reappeared after the booster (more than 95% CD4, 75% to 90% CD8). A limited proportion of clonotypes was detected within both the CD4 and CD8 compartments.

CDR1 and CDR2 (germline): SGDLS, YYNGEE. There are 16 residues in the CDR3. The V end was cut by 4 bases, the J end by 4 bases, with 18 bases between. There are many counts of this clonotype. Its antigen is not identified. Via MiXCR, TCRdb re-called the 5' RACE reads, giving one row per CDR3 protein. The table shows over 250,000 distinct CDR3 sequences, with roughly 5.6% occurring only once. This sequence joins TRBV9 and TRBJ2-1; possible D gene TRBD2, 7 bases. The clonotype originates from a man between 18 and 29 years old who received the YFV17D yellow fever vaccine. Sequenced material: CD4+ T cells sorted from PBMCs, taken on the day of the yellow fever booster vaccination. The CDR3 sequence is CASSSYGGGLYNEQFF. In DNA form, the CDR3 reads TGTGCCAGCAGCTCCTACGGCGGGGGCCTTTACAATGAGCAGTTCTTC.